This entry lists 27 T cell receptor beta chains sequenced from one sample in a study of blood T cell repertoires in COVID-19 (dated by TCRdb to 2020 to 2022). Libraries were built with the immunoSEQ multiplex PCR assay. TCRdb retrieved this table from immuneACCESS and kept in-frame rearrangements only. Not all clones are present; in checked studies, unresolved V genes account for under half, and no reason is known for the remainder. Counted in this sample were about 270,000 clones; more than 80% of them appeared once. The ten largest clones take up about 4% of the sample. Material: PBMCs or T cells enriched from blood (not recorded which). These receptors were collected from a woman between 25 and 40 years old with acute COVID-19.

This chain joins TRBV24-1 and TRBJ2-3, with 14 nucleotides matching TRBD2. CDR3 length: 20 amino acids. Germline values: CDR1 KGHDR, CDR2 SFDVKD. Unmatched junction bases numbered 13, after V lost 3 bases and J lost 3 bases. CDR3 protein: CATSDTAGTSGSIGTDTQYF. The CDR3 DNA follows: TGTGCCACCAGTGATACCGCCGGGACTAGCGGGAGTATAGGGACAGATACGCAGTATTTT.

The chain has TRBV2 and TRBJ1-6; 11 nucleotides align to TRBD1. CDR1 is SNHLY, CDR2 FYNNEI, per germline. The CDR3 runs 16 residues. V trimming: 6 bases; J trimming: 7 bases; junction bases outside the gene matches: 8. The CDR3 is CASRQGQGAWNSPLHF. CDR3 sequence (DNA): TGTGCCAGCAGGCAAGGACAGGGGGCATGGAATTCACCCCTCCACTTT.

This chain connects TRBV10-3 to TRBJ1-2; possibly TRBD1 for D (5 bases). This CDR3 has 11 amino acids. The germline V gene has CDR1 ENHRY and CDR2 SYGVKD. V shed 7 bases and J shed 11 bases, with 14 bases lying between them. The chain's CDR3 is CAITREGVYTF. In DNA, the CDR3 is TGTGCCATCACCAGGGAGGGCGTGTACACCTTC.

The chain employs TRBV10-3 and TRBJ2-3, with D perhaps matching TRBD2 (7 bases). The CDR3 runs 14 residues. Trimming removed 8 bases from V and 6 bases from J, with 18 bases in between. CDR1 and CDR2 from the germline V gene are ENHRY and SYGVKD. CDR3 protein: CAISQGRAPDTQYF. The CDR3 DNA reads TGTGCCATCTCCCAGGGGAGGGCCCCGGATACGCAGTATTTT.

The genes are TRBV5-1 and TRBJ2-2; 13 positions agree with TRBD2. V shed 5 bases and J 6 bases; nucleotides not matched to a gene: 4. Per the germline V gene, CDR1 is SGHRS and CDR2 is YFSETQ. The CDR3 contains 15 residues. The CDR3 protein is CASRQGLAGAGELFF. CDR3 nucleotides: TGCGCCAGCAGACAAGGACTAGCGGGAGCCGGGGAGCTGTTTTTT.

The CDR3 here is CASSDVGWTSGGTDTQYF. CDR3 nucleotide sequence: TGTGCCAGCAGCGACGTGGGGTGGACTAGCGGCGGCACAGATACGCAGTATTTT. This rearrangement joins TRBV2 to TRBJ2-3; 10 bases fit TRBD2. The germline gives CDR1 SNHLY, CDR2 FYNNEI. The V and J ends lost 6 bases and 1 base, in that order; junction bases with no gene match: 13. This CDR3 is 18 amino acids long.

CDR3 coding DNA: TGTGCCAGCAGAGTTCCGGGACTAGCGGGGAATGAGCAGTTCTTC. Translating gives CASRVPGLAGNEQFF. V usage is TRBV2 and J usage is TRBJ2-1; 13 bases match TRBD2. Trimming removed 6 bases from V and 7 bases from J; junction bases left unmatched: 6. CDR3 size: 15 residues. Germline V lookup: CDR1 SNHLY, CDR2 FYNNEI.

The gene calls are TRBV19 and TRBJ2-7; TRBD2 agrees at 13 bases. The V gene end was trimmed by 6 bases and the J gene end by 1 base; junction bases not matched to a gene: 3. The germline V gene has CDR1 LNHDA and CDR2 SQIVND (reference sequence). This CDR3 region has 15 residues. The CDR3 region has the DNA TGTGCCAGTAGCTCGACTAGCGGGAGGTCCTACGAGCAGTACTTC. Residues: CASSSTSGRSYEQYF.

Turning to this clone: Different DNA sequences within this sample yield the same CDR3. V and J are TRBV18 and TRBJ1-2; D possibly corresponds to TRBD1 (6 bases). The germline CDR1 and CDR2 sequences are KGHSH and LQKENI. V gave up 3 bases and J gave up 6 bases, with 11 bases separating them. This CDR3 contains 13 residues. CDR3 sequence (DNA): TGTGCCAGCTCACCCAGGGGAGGGGATGGCTACACCTTC. It yields the protein CASSPRGGDGYTF.

V and J are TRBV3-1 (or the pseudogene TRBV3-2) and TRBJ2-7; D perhaps matches TRBD2 (5 bases). The CDR3 loop spans 14 amino acids. The germline V gene encodes CDR1 LGHDT and CDR2 YNNKEL (reference sequence). V lost 5 bases and J 0 bases, leaving 11 bases between the germline ends. The CDR3 here is CASSAAVPSYEQYF. The CDR3 DNA reads TGTGCCAGCAGCGCAGCGGTCCCCTCCTACGAGCAGTACTTC.

CDR3 residues: CASSSSSGSIYNEQFF. For the CDR3, the DNA is TGTGCCAGCAGCTCCTCTAGCGGGAGTATCTACAATGAGCAGTTCTTC. The J gene is TRBJ2-1, the V gene TRBV11-2, with 10 bases fitting TRBD2. CDR3 length: 16 residues. With V trimmed by 4 bases and J by 3 bases, 6 bases remained unmatched. Germline CDR1 and CDR2: SGHAT and FQNNGV.

The chain joins TRBV2 to TRBJ2-1; 10 positions match TRBD2. The CDR3 extends over 15 amino acids. Trimming took 1 base from V and 5 from J; bases not matched to a gene: 2. Looked up from germline, CDR1 is SNHLY and CDR2 is FYNNEI. CDR3 sequence (DNA): TGTGCCAGCAGTGAAGATCTAGCGGGAGACAATGAGCAGTTCTTC. The encoded protein is CASSEDLAGDNEQFF. Filled out from reference TRBV2 and TRBJ2-1, the complete variable domain reads EPEVTQTPSHQVTQMGQEVILRCVPISNHLYFYWYRQILGQKVEFLVSFYNNEISEKSEIFDDQFSVERPDGSNFTLKIRSTKLEDSAMYFCASSEDLAGDNEQFFGPGTRLTVL.

The chain couples TRBV24-1 to TRBJ1-4; D remains ambiguous. The germline V gene encodes CDR1 KGHDR and CDR2 SFDVKD. V was pared by 8 bases and J by 7 bases, with 19 bases between. CDR3 length equals 15 residues. The CDR3 protein is CATKKTGNGSEKLFF. The DNA for the CDR3 is TGTGCCACCAAGAAGACGGGGAACGGCAGTGAAAAACTGTTTTTT.

The gene calls are TRBV29-1 and TRBJ1-1, with 7 bases matching TRBD1. The CDR3 is 11 residues long. V dropped 7 bases and J dropped 5; count of bases not matched to a gene: 4. CDR1 is SQVTM, CDR2 ANQGSEA, per germline. The CDR3 nucleotides read TGCAGCGCCCAGGGGGATACTGAAGCTTTCTTT. Translating it yields CSAQGDTEAFF.

The rearrangement uses TRBV28 and TRBJ1-2, with D unclear. The germline V gene encodes CDR1 MDHEN and CDR2 SYDVKM. With 5 bases removed from V and 5 bases from J, the gap between germline ends came to 12 bases. The CDR3 has 13 residues. DNA for the CDR3: TGTGCCAGCAGTAGTGCAGTTTATTATGGCTACACCTTC. Translation: CASSSAVYYGYTF.

V and J are TRBV5-6 and TRBJ2-1; maybe TRBD1 (6 bases). The CDR3 covers 13 residues. V gave up 3 bases and J gave up 9 bases, with 13 bases separating them. Germline V gene data show CDR1 as SGHDT and CDR2 as YYEEEE. CDR3 sequence (DNA): TGTGCCAGCAGCTGGTCCGGGACAAGTGAGCAGTTCTTC. Its translation: CASSWSGTSEQFF.

The genes are TRBV5-1 and TRBJ1-1; TRBD1 is a possible D gene (5 bases). Germline-derived CDR1 and CDR2 are SGHRS and YFSETQ. CDR3 length equals 12 residues. Trimming shortened V by 6 bases and J by 1 base, and 7 bases separated the two germline ends. CDR3 DNA sequence: TGCGCCAGCACCCAGGGGAACACTGAAGCTTTCTTT. This gives the protein CASTQGNTEAFF.

CDR3 DNA sequence: TGTGCCAGTAGTATAAGTGGACTAGCGATTATTGATACGCAGTATTTT. Its translation is CASSISGLAIIDTQYF. The chain uses TRBV19 and TRBJ2-3; 9 nucleotides line up with TRBD2. V gave up 2 bases and J gave up 6 bases; unmatched junction bases: 9. The CDR3 spans 16 residues. Germline lookup yields CDR1 LNHDA and CDR2 SQIVND (reference sequence).

V and J are TRBV28 and TRBJ2-7; maybe TRBD1 (5 bases). This CDR3 has 12 residues. Germline lookup yields CDR1 MDHEN and CDR2 SYDVKM. Trimming shortened V by 6 bases and J by 6 bases, and 12 bases separated the two germline ends. Written as DNA, the CDR3 is TGTGCCAGCAGGGGGTACCAGGGCGAGCAGTACTTC. This gives the protein CASRGYQGEQYF.

In its sample, this clone was seen a few times. The chain has TRBV5-6 and TRBJ1-5, with 7 bases aligning to TRBD1. Germline CDR1 is SGHDT and CDR2 is YYEEEE. The CDR3 runs to 15 residues. J was trimmed by 6 bases and V by 2 bases; bases with no gene match: 8. This CDR3 reads CASSFQQGQAQPQHF. CDR3 bases: TGTGCCAGCAGCTTCCAACAGGGGCAAGCTCAGCCCCAGCATTTT.

The chain recombines TRBV28 with TRBJ1-6; TRBD1 matches at 8 bases. The CDR3 is 15 amino acids. Trimming removed 7 bases from V and 9 bases from J; junction bases left unmatched: 11. The germline V gene encodes CDR1 MDHEN and CDR2 SYDVKM. CDR3 loop: CASTQVGRGLSPLHF. The CDR3 DNA follows: TGTGCCAGCACTCAAGTGGGCAGGGGGCTTTCACCCCTCCACTTT.

The CDR3 spells CASSLRTIGAGELFF. CDR3 nucleotide sequence: TGTGCCAGCAGCCTAAGGACTATTGGGGCCGGGGAGCTGTTTTTT. The chain recombines TRBV7-8 with TRBJ2-2; the D gene is possibly TRBD2 (6 bases). Germline CDR1 SGHVS, CDR2 FQNEAQ. The V and J ends lost 5 bases and 6 bases respectively, with 16 bases between them. This CDR3 is built from 15 residues.

The chain links TRBV19 to TRBJ1-5; a possible D gene is TRBD1 (5 bases). Between the trimmed V and J ends, which lost 3 bases and 0 bases, there was a span of 21 bases. From germline, CDR1 is LNHDA and CDR2 SQIVND (reference sequence). This CDR3 has 19 residues. Here the CDR3 reads CASSISRGRGRTSNQPQHF. In DNA form, the CDR3 reads TGTGCCAGTAGTATCTCCCGAGGGAGGGGACGAACTAGCAATCAGCCCCAGCATTTT. Full variable domain (rest looked up from reference TRBV19 and TRBJ1-5): DGGITQSPKYLFRKEGQNVTLSCEQNLNHDAMYWYRQDPGQGLRLIYYSQIVNDFQKGDIAEGYSVSREKKESFPLTVTSAQKNPTAFYLCASSISRGRGRTSNQPQHFGDGTRLSIL.

V usage is TRBV7-3 and J usage is TRBJ2-1; the match to TRBD2 covers 7 bases. Germline CDR1 is SGHTA and CDR2 is FQGTGA. This CDR3 is built from 17 residues. The V and J ends lost 4 bases and 4 bases, in that order; junction bases with no gene match: 13. The CDR3 spells CASSSSPTSYSYNEQFF. CDR3 coding DNA: TGTGCCAGCAGCTCCTCCCCGACTAGCTACTCATACAATGAGCAGTTCTTC.

The chain has TRBV28 and TRBJ2-7; a weak D match, TRBD2 (6 bases). The CDR3 runs 12 residues. V was clipped by 6 bases and J by 2 bases, with 8 bases between them. Germline-derived CDR1 and CDR2 are MDHEN and SYDVKM. DNA for the CDR3: TGTGCCAGCAGCCGGGGGACCTACGAGCAGTACTTC. Translated, it gives CASSRGTYEQYF.

The genes are TRBV7-2 and TRBJ1-1, with TRBD1 matching over 8 bases. The CDR3 totals 14 residues. Germline values: CDR1 SGHTA, CDR2 FQGNSA. The V and J ends lost 5 bases and 6 bases, in that order; junction bases with no gene match: 8. The CDR3 coding sequence is TGTGCCAGCAGCCGTGACAGGGGAGGCGCTGAAGCTTTCTTT. As protein: CASSRDRGGAEAFF.

J is TRBJ2-1 and V is TRBV28; possibly TRBD2 for D (5 bases). V gave up 8 bases and J gave up 0 bases, with 11 bases separating them. The germline V gene encodes CDR1 MDHEN and CDR2 SYDVKM. The CDR3 loop spans 14 amino acids. The CDR3 DNA sequence: TGTGCCAGCGAGAGGGCGAGCTCCTACAATGAGCAGTTCTTC. Translated, it gives CASERASSYNEQFF. Full variable domain (remainder filled in from reference TRBV28 and TRBJ2-1): DVKVTQSSRYLVKRTGEKVFLECVQDMDHENMFWYRQDPGLGLRLIYFSYDVKMKEKGDIPEGYSVSREKKERFSLILESASTNQTSMYLCASERASSYNEQFFGPGTRLTVL.